This T cell receptor beta chain was sequenced for a study of T cell repertoires in cytomegalovirus infection. Study findings and constraints: Summed frequency of public TCR beta families distinguished CMV carriers with the relevant HLA. Ex vivo responses were dominated by HLA-C-restricted CMV-specific TCR beta clonotypes.

Each CDR3 protein gets one entry after TCRdb re-called the reads with MiXCR. The profile shows about 450,000 distinct CDR3 sequences, 30% to 40% of them singletons. A remark on this clonotype: Its antigen is unknown.

The CDR3 has 15 residues. The trim removed 4 bases at V and 2 bases at J, leaving 7 bases unmatched. The genes are TRBV12-3 or TRBV12-4 and TRBJ2-5; 7 nucleotides align to TRBD2. The sample was PBMCs. The clonotype was recovered from a human donor in good health (CMV status not recorded). Some clones in this sample may be carry-over from other donors' samples. DNA of the CDR3: TGTGCCAGCAGTTACTCCGGGACTAATCAAGAGACCCAGTACTTC. This sequence encodes CASSYSGTNQETQYF.